The 3 T cell receptor beta chains presented below share a single source sample, sequenced in a study of blood T cell repertoires in COVID-19. Generated by immunoSEQ multiplex PCR, the TCRdb table keeps only in-frame clones and is missing some. Of 320,000 or so clones listed, roughly 88% are singletons. Sequenced sample: PBMCs or T cells enriched from blood (not recorded which). These receptors were obtained from a man aged 30 to 45 who had recovered from COVID-19.

The V gene is TRBV9, the J gene TRBJ1-4; TRBD1 matches at 8 bases. The CDR3 extends over 18 amino acids. Germline V lookup: CDR1 SGDLS, CDR2 YYNGEE. J gave up 1 base and V 4 bases, and 12 bases lay outside the gene matches. CDR3 in DNA: TGTGCCAGCAGCCCAGATAGTACAGGGGGTGGAACTAATGAAAAACTGTTTTTT. Its translation is CASSPDSTGGGTNEKLFF.

This clone has just one count. The chain is built from TRBV6-5 and TRBJ1-1, with TRBD1 as a possible D gene (6 bases). V was clipped by 2 bases and J by 3 bases, with 13 bases between them. CDR3 size: 15 residues. CDR1 and CDR2 from the germline V gene are MNHEY and SVGAGI. Written as DNA, the CDR3 is TGTGCCAGCAGTTACACAGGGAGCGTTGACACTGAAGCTTTCTTT. This codes for CASSYTGSVDTEAFF.

This clone was recorded a few times. The gene calls are TRBV6-5 and TRBJ2-7; 9 bases are a match to TRBD1. Germline CDR1 reads MNHEY; CDR2 reads SVGAGI. V lost 2 bases to trimming and J lost 6 bases; unmatched junction nucleotides: 8. This CDR3 has 15 amino acids. CDR3 coding DNA: TGTGCCAGCAGTTACAGGCGGGACAGGGTGGCCGAGCAGTACTTC. Translation gives CASSYRRDRVAEQYF.